This T cell receptor (beta chain) was sequenced for a study of cytomegalovirus exposure and HLA in healthy donors. Study-level results: From TCR beta sequences, most subjects' HLA-A and HLA-B alleles were reportedly predicted accurately.

PCR was performed using 60 Vbeta and 13 Jbeta primers. Only in-frame clones appear in the TCRdb table, and some are missing; sequencing was by immunoSEQ multiplex PCR. Among roughly 140,000 clones, roughly 87% were seen once, and the ten largest hold about 5%. The CDR3 spans 15 residues. V gave up 1 base and J gave up 5 bases, with 11 bases separating them. Germline values: CDR1 LNHDA, CDR2 SQIVND (reference sequence). With regard to this clone: Its antigen is as yet unknown.

Sequenced material: PBMCs. The V call is TRBV19, the J call TRBJ1-4; perhaps TRBD1 as D (5 bases). This receptor was taken from a man aged 30 to 39 in good health and CMV-seropositive. The CDR3 DNA follows: TGTGCCAGTAGTATAGGGGGCCTTCTAAATGAAAAACTGTTTTTT. This sequence encodes CASSIGGLLNEKLFF.